These 21 T cell receptor beta chains originate from one sample sequenced in a study of blood T cells in healthy people across ages. Combining a sample-barcoded 5' primer with a J-beta primer mix, a second PCR ran for roughly 6 to 12 cycles. A single record per CDR3 protein comes from TCRdb applying MiXCR to the 5' RACE reads. The table shows about 780,000 distinct CDR3 sequences, with 35% to 60% occurring only once. Material: blood. These receptors all come from a man older than 75 in good health.

This clonotype was counted a few times. The V call is TRBV19, the J call TRBJ1-1, with 8 bases identical to TRBD1. Germline-derived CDR1 and CDR2 are LNHDA and SQIVND (reference sequence). V shed 8 bases, J shed 0 bases, and the junction held 11 bases outside the gene matches. The CDR3 has 16 residues. DNA of the CDR3: TGTGCCAGTCATCGGACAGGGCAACGGATGAACACTGAAGCTTTCTTT. Its translation: CASHRTGQRMNTEAFF.

The V gene is TRBV20-1, the J gene TRBJ2-3; TRBD2 might be the D (5 bases). Trimming cost V 3 bases and J 0 bases, with 19 bases left between them. CDR1 is DFQATT and CDR2 is SNEGSKA in the germline V gene (reference sequence). The CDR3 is made up of 17 amino acids. CDR3 DNA: TGCAGTGCTAGTAGATCTTGGCTAGCAGATAGCACAGATACGCAGTATTTT. Its protein is CSASRSWLADSTDTQYF.

This rearrangement joins TRBV7-2 to TRBJ2-1; TRBD2 agrees at 9 bases. CDR3 length equals 17 residues. Trimming cost V 5 bases and J 2 bases; bases outside gene matches: 10. CDR1 is SGHTA and CDR2 is FQGNSA in the germline V gene. CDR3 nucleotides: TGTGCCAGCAGCCGGGTTAGCGGGAGCTCCACCTACAATGAGCAGTTCTTC. It codes for CASSRVSGSSTYNEQFF.

The gene calls are TRBV15 and TRBJ2-1; TRBD1 is a possible D gene (6 bases). The CDR3 length is 16 residues. CDR1 LNHNV and CDR2 YYDKDF come from the germline V gene (reference sequence). V was clipped by 0 bases and J by 9 bases, with 18 bases between them. The CDR3 spells CATSRDRELLRGEQFF. CDR3 bases: TGTGCCACCAGCAGAGATAGGGAACTCCTCAGGGGTGAGCAGTTCTTC.

This clonotype was counted a few times. The rearrangement uses TRBV5-1 and TRBJ2-1; D may be TRBD1 (5 bases). The V and J ends lost 2 bases and 7 bases respectively, with 10 bases between them. The CDR3 length is 13 residues. In germline, CDR1 is SGHRS, CDR2 YFSETQ. The CDR3 sequence: CASSFLGANEQFF. In DNA form, the CDR3 reads TGCGCCAGCAGCTTTCTAGGGGCGAATGAGCAGTTCTTC. Full variable domain (remainder filled in from reference TRBV5-1 and TRBJ2-1): KAGVTQTPRYLIKTRGQQVTLSCSPISGHRSVSWYQQTPGQGLQFLFEYFSETQRNKGNFPGRFSGRQFSNSRSEMNVSTLELGDSALYLCASSFLGANEQFFGPGTRLTVL.

Comments on this clonotype: The junction departs from germline at one end; a sequencing error may be responsible. The CDR3 loop is CSAEGGQGREAQYF. DNA for the CDR3: TGCAGTGCCGAGGGAGGACAGGGACGAGAGGCCCAGTACTTC. V usage is TRBV20-1 and J usage is TRBJ2-5; 8 bases align to TRBD1. The CDR3 spans 14 residues. CDR1 is DFQATT and CDR2 is SNEGSKA in the germline V gene (reference sequence).

This chain links TRBV6-5 with TRBJ2-3; D possibly corresponds to TRBD1 (5 bases). The CDR3 is made up of 17 amino acids. Germline CDR1 is MNHEY and CDR2 is SVGAGI. V was pared by 0 bases and J by 0 bases, with 13 bases between. The CDR3 sequence: CASSYSRQLPSTDTQYF. CDR3 DNA sequence: TGTGCCAGCAGTTACTCCAGACAGCTTCCTAGCACAGATACGCAGTATTTT.

DNA for the CDR3: TGTGCCAGCAGTGAAGGTTCGGGGTTCGAGCAGTACTTC. Its protein is CASSEGSGFEQYF. The chain uses TRBV6-1 and TRBJ2-7; D possibly corresponds to TRBD2 (5 bases). V lost 1 base and J 6 bases, leaving 10 bases between the germline ends. CDR1 and CDR2 (germline): MNHNS, SASEGT. The CDR3 loop spans 13 amino acids.

The genes are TRBV4-2 and TRBJ2-5; the match to TRBD2 covers 7 bases. Matching the DNA end better, TRBJ2-7 makes the J call doubtful. The CDR3 is made up of 15 amino acids. Germline assignment: CDR1 LGHNA and CDR2 YNFKEQ. Here the CDR3 reads CASSPAGGRIYEQYF. CDR3 DNA sequence: TGTGCCAGCAGCCCAGCTGGCGGGAGAATATACGAGCAGTACTTC.

In regard to this clonotype: As the CDR3 is not closed by the conserved phenylalanine or tryptophan, this likely results from a read error. No DNA is shown, since the ends of the CDR3 on it are uncertain; the CDR3 is the one TCRdb lists. V gene TRBV12-3 or TRBV12-4 combines with J gene TRBJ2-3; the DNA was not compared with TRBD1, the D call given in the table. Ends included, the CDR3 has 14 residues. CDR3: CASSGRGGTDMEYS.

About this clonotype itself: A much larger clonotype is one base distant, so this may be a read error. The rearrangement uses TRBV14 and TRBJ2-7; D ambiguous. This CDR3 is built from 13 residues. Looked up from germline, CDR1 is SGHDN and CDR2 is FVKESK. Trimming cost V 0 bases and J 3 bases, with 6 bases left between them. The CDR3 bases are TGTGCCAGCAGCCAAGACAGTTACTACGAGCAGTACTTC. Protein: CASSQDSYYEQYF.

V is TRBV20-1 and J is TRBJ2-2, with a weak D call TRBD1 (6 bases). V was trimmed by 6 bases and J by 7 bases, leaving 21 bases between them. CDR1 is DFQATT and CDR2 is SNEGSKA in the germline V gene (reference sequence). CDR3 length: 15 residues. This chain's CDR3 is CSATSGRRDNGELFF. In DNA form, the CDR3 reads TGCAGTGCGACGAGTGGCCGAAGGGACAACGGGGAGCTGTTTTTT.

The chain couples TRBV4-1 to TRBJ2-4; possibly TRBD2 for D (5 bases). The DNA end is more similar to TRBJ2-7, so the J call may be wrong. Germline V lookup: CDR1 MGHRA, CDR2 YSYEKL. The CDR3 runs 14 residues. CDR3 loop: CASSQADLAYEQYF. The DNA for the CDR3 is TGCGCCAGCAGCCAAGCGGACTTAGCCTACGAGCAGTACTTC.

This clonotype has just a few counts. This chain connects TRBV7-9 to TRBJ2-6; the D gene could be TRBD1 or TRBD2 (6 bases each). V lost 2 bases to trimming and J lost 0 bases, with 20 bases between them. Per the germline V gene, CDR1 is SEHNR and CDR2 is FQNEAQ (reference sequence). This CDR3 region has 20 residues. This CDR3 is CASSLSTGTLFASGANVLTF. CDR3 bases: TGTGCCAGCAGCTTATCAACAGGGACTTTATTCGCCTCTGGGGCCAACGTCCTGACTTTC.

In its sample, this clonotype was seen a few times. V is TRBV2 and J is TRBJ2-7; 8 nucleotides match TRBD1. The V and J ends lost 4 bases and 4 bases, in that order; junction bases with no gene match: 9. Germline-derived CDR1 and CDR2 are SNHLY and FYNNEI. The CDR3 consists of 15 residues. The CDR3 DNA follows: TGTGCCAGCAGTGTAACCGGGACAGGCACTTACGAGCAGTACTTC. Translating gives CASSVTGTGTYEQYF.

The V gene is TRBV20-1, the J gene TRBJ2-1; TRBD2 aligns across 7 bases. The J call is uncertain, as TRBJ2-7 better fits the DNA end. Germline V lookup: CDR1 DFQATT, CDR2 SNEGSKA (reference sequence). This CDR3 comprises 15 residues. The CDR3 nucleotides read TGCAGTGCTAGAGATCGGGACTATCTTTACAATGAGCAGTACTTC. Its translation is CSARDRDYLYNEQYF.

This clonotype has a count of ten or more. The J gene is TRBJ1-2, the V gene TRBV28, with no clear D. The CDR3 is made up of 13 amino acids. V gave up 7 bases and J gave up 7 bases, with 16 bases separating them. CDR1 is MDHEN and CDR2 is SYDVKM in the germline V gene. The CDR3 nucleotides are TGTGCCAGCACTATAGGTGGGCTGGGTGGCTACACCTTC. This sequence encodes CASTIGGLGGYTF.

In the case of this clonotype: A junction boundary mismatches the germline segment, possibly from a read error. The chain has TRBV6-5 and TRBJ2-7; D call uncertain. This CDR3 is 16 amino acids long. Per germline, CDR1 MNHEY and CDR2 SVGAGI. CDR3 coding DNA: TGTGCCAGCAGTCCATCGGTGGCAAGGAGCTCCTACGAGCGGTACTTC. Translation gives CASSPSVARSSYERYF.

DNA of the CDR3: TGTGCCAGCAGTCCCTATGATAGCGGGAGGGCCGCCAATGAGCAGTTCTTC. It encodes CASSPYDSGRAANEQFF. V and J are TRBV28 and TRBJ2-1; 11 bases fit TRBD2. The CDR3 contains 17 residues. Germline lookup yields CDR1 MDHEN and CDR2 SYDVKM. V lost 5 bases and J lost 6; bases outside the gene matches: 12.

The J gene is TRBJ2-1, the V gene TRBV24-1, with D tentatively TRBD2 (5 bases). The assigned J gene may be wrong: the sequence end matches TRBJ2-7 better. The length of the CDR3 is 18 residues. Germline CDR1 and CDR2: KGHDR and SFDVKD. DNA for the CDR3: TGTGCCACCAGTGATCCCCGGGATCCTCGTGGGTCCTACAATGAGCAGTACTTC. Residues: CATSDPRDPRGSYNEQYF.

The chain links TRBV12-3 or TRBV12-4 to TRBJ2-1; 9 bases agree with TRBD2. This CDR3 is 14 amino acids long. V shed 7 bases and J 6 bases; nucleotides not matched to a gene: 7. CDR3 nucleotides: TGTGCCAGCAATGTGGCGGGAGGGCCCAATGAGCAGTTCTTC. Residues: CASNVAGGPNEQFF.